These 20 T cell receptor beta chains originate from one sample sequenced in a study of regulatory T cells in long-lasting Graves disease. The time point denotes: newly diagnosed GD, antithyroid drugs for less than 3 months. After RNA was extracted from PBMCs, the TCR library was made from it. Both iRepertoire HTBI primers and Arm-PCR of CDR3 regions were used to build the TCR beta libraries. Each CDR3 protein gets one entry after TCRdb re-called the multiplex PCR reads with MiXCR. The repertoire holds some 330,000 distinct CDR3 sequences, with 12% as singletons. The sample was also reused in another study, on T cells in Graves' hyperthyroidism and ophthalmopathy.

Sequences were derived from peripheral blood mononuclear cells (PBMCs), sampled at new diagnosis, from a patient treated with antithyroid drugs. Receptors originate from a woman aged 18-29 years with Graves disease.

The gene calls are TRBV27 and TRBJ2-3; 9 bases align to TRBD2. Germline loops: CDR1 MNHEY, CDR2 SMNVEV (reference sequence). V gave up 4 bases and J gave up 6 bases; unmatched junction bases: 11. This CDR3 comprises 16 residues. The CDR3 DNA reads as TGTGCCAGCAGTTACTCGGGCGGGAGGGTAGCTGATACGCAGTATTTT. It translates to CASSYSGGRVADTQYF.

This clonotype was detected a few times. The CDR3 nucleotides read TGCAGTGCTACGGCGCGACCGGGACAAGGCCGTTCAGGGGGCCCCCGGACGTACAATGAGCAGTTCTTC. It codes for CSATARPGQGRSGGPRTYNEQFF. The rearrangement joins TRBV20-1 to TRBJ2-1, with 8 bases identical to TRBD1. CDR3 length: 23 residues. Germline CDR1 is DFQATT and CDR2 is SNEGSKA (reference sequence). Losses at the gene ends were 4 bases for V and 4 bases for J; bases not matched to a gene: 33.

The sample holds a few counts of this clonotype. The rearrangement links TRBV6-4 to TRBJ2-1; possible D gene TRBD2, 6 bases. This CDR3 is built from 15 residues. The V and J ends lost 3 bases and 8 bases respectively, with 17 bases between them. The germline V gene encodes CDR1 MRHNA and CDR2 SNTAGT. The CDR3 sequence: CASSDGGLSPDEQFF. Here the CDR3 DNA reads TGTGCCAGCAGTGATGGGGGACTCTCTCCCGATGAGCAGTTCTTC.

V is TRBV20-1 and J is TRBJ2-3, with 12 nucleotides matching TRBD2. This CDR3 comprises 18 residues. The J segment lost 0 bases and the V segment lost 0 bases, leaving 7 bases of the junction unmatched. Per germline, CDR1 DFQATT and CDR2 SNEGSKA (reference sequence). CDR3 sequence (DNA): TGCAGTGCTAGAGACCCGACTAGCGGGAGCTCTAGCACAGATACGCAGTATTTT. This codes for CSARDPTSGSSSTDTQYF.

In this sample, this clonotype turned up many times. CDR3 in DNA: TGTGCCAGCAGTTACCGATCGGGGGGGAAAGAGACCCAGTACTTC. Translating it yields CASSYRSGGKETQYF. The chain joins TRBV6-5 to TRBJ2-5, with TRBD2 matching over 8 bases. Trimming at V came to 2 bases and at J to 3 bases, leaving 5 bases not matched to a gene. Germline V gene sequence: CDR1 MNHEY, CDR2 SVGAGI. The CDR3 sequence is 15 residues long.

Many counts were recorded for this clonotype. The V call is TRBV12-3 or TRBV12-4, the J call TRBJ2-1; 12 nucleotides agree with TRBD2. J lost 8 bases, V lost 6 bases, and 8 bases had no gene match. This CDR3 contains 15 residues. CDR3 sequence (DNA): TGTGCCAGCAGCCCCCGACTAGCGGGAGACGATGAGCAGTTCTTC. This gives the protein CASSPRLAGDDEQFF.

This clonotype has a count of ten or more. The chain has TRBV28 and TRBJ2-2; the match to TRBD1 covers 11 bases. Germline CDR1 MDHEN, CDR2 SYDVKM. The CDR3 length is 15 residues. V lost 6 bases to trimming and J lost 6 bases; unmatched junction nucleotides: 6. CDR3 sequence (DNA): TGTGCCAGCAGGACCCGGGACAGGGGGTCCGGGGAGCTGTTTTTT. Protein: CASRTRDRGSGELFF.

This clonotype showed up just a few times. The rearrangement joins TRBV6-1 to TRBJ2-7; D gene ambiguous. The CDR3 extends over 13 amino acids. Trimming pared 6 bases from V and 2 bases from J, leaving 11 bases between. Germline V gene data show CDR1 as MNHNS and CDR2 as SASEGT. As DNA, the CDR3 is TGTGCCAGCAGGGAAAATGTGGCCTACGAGCAGTACTTC. It translates to CASRENVAYEQYF.

The sample holds many counts of this clonotype. J is TRBJ2-7 and V is TRBV7-2; the D gene could be TRBD1 or TRBD2 (5 bases each). V shed 5 bases and J shed 5 bases, with 16 bases lying between them. This CDR3 has 14 amino acids. Germline V lookup: CDR1 SGHTA, CDR2 FQGNSA. Here the CDR3 DNA reads TGTGCCAGCAGCCCTTCGGGTAGGGACCACGAGCAGTACTTC. It codes for CASSPSGRDHEQYF.

This chain links TRBV5-5 with TRBJ1-2; tentative D call: TRBD1 (5 bases). Germline V gene lookup returns CDR1 SGHKS and CDR2 YYEKEE (reference sequence). Trimming removed 4 bases from V and 9 bases from J, with 28 bases in between. The length of the CDR3 is 17 residues. CDR3 DNA: TGTGCCAGCAGCCTGTCAGGAGGGGTGGAACGGTGGGGAAGCTACACCTTC. Its translation: CASSLSGGVERWGSYTF.

The CDR3 is CASSTGGFSYNEQFF. The CDR3 coding sequence is TGTGCCAGCAGTACAGGGGGATTCTCCTACAATGAGCAGTTCTTC. This rearrangement joins TRBV11-1 to TRBJ2-1; 8 bases map to TRBD1. The CDR3 runs 15 residues. The V gene end was trimmed by 6 bases and the J gene end by 0 bases; junction bases not matched to a gene: 4. Germline V gene lookup returns CDR1 SGHAT and CDR2 FQDESV (reference sequence).

This clonotype appeared a few times. This chain connects TRBV15 to TRBJ2-2; D unclear. Per the germline V gene, CDR1 is LNHNV and CDR2 is YYDKDF (reference sequence). The CDR3 totals 12 residues. Trimming stripped 5 bases from V and 8 bases from J, with 9 bases between. CDR3 bases: TGTGCCACCAGCTCAAGGGCAGGGGAGCTGTTTTTT. Its protein product is CATSSRAGELFF.

In its sample, this clonotype was seen many times. The rearrangement links TRBV7-3 to TRBJ2-5; either TRBD1 or TRBD2 may supply D (6 bases each). CDR1 and CDR2 from the germline V gene are SGHTA and FQGTGA. The length of the CDR3 is 14 residues. Trimming shortened V by 1 base and J by 5 bases, and 11 bases separated the two germline ends. The CDR3 nucleotides read TGTGCCAGCAGCTTAAAGGGGGGCCGGGAGACCCAGTACTTC. Translation: CASSLKGGRETQYF.

This clonotype has ten or more counts. The genes are TRBV7-2 and TRBJ2-1; TRBD1 might be the D (6 bases). The V gene's germline CDR1 is SGHTA and CDR2 FQGNSA. CDR3 length equals 14 residues. V lost 1 base to trimming and J lost 8 bases, with 12 bases between them. The CDR3 here is CASSLGNRVHEQFF. The CDR3 nucleotides are TGTGCCAGCAGCTTAGGTAACAGGGTCCATGAGCAGTTCTTC.

This clonotype came up many times. The CDR3 protein is CASSFIGTLSGELFF. CDR3 DNA sequence: TGTGCCAGCAGTTTCATCGGGACTCTCTCCGGGGAGCTGTTTTTT. The rearrangement uses TRBV6-5 and TRBJ2-2, with a possible D match to TRBD2 (6 bases). Germline lookup yields CDR1 MNHEY and CDR2 SVGAGI. V dropped 4 bases and J dropped 6 bases, with 15 bases sitting between them. This CDR3 is built from 15 residues.

This clonotype has at least ten counts. The chain links TRBV28 to TRBJ1-2; the D gene is possibly TRBD1 (5 bases). V gave up 3 bases and J gave up 4 bases, with 9 bases separating them. Germline CDR1 and CDR2: MDHEN and SYDVKM. This CDR3 is 13 amino acids long. CDR3 DNA: TGTGCCAGCAGTTTGGACACGGTCTATGGCTACACCTTC. It codes for CASSLDTVYGYTF.

In this sample, this clonotype turned up many times. The chain is built from TRBV6-1 and TRBJ1-2; 7 positions agree with TRBD1. J lost 4 bases, V lost 5 bases, and 7 bases had no gene match. Germline V gene lookup returns CDR1 MNHNS and CDR2 SASEGT. This CDR3 has 14 amino acids. CDR3 sequence (DNA): TGTGCCAGCAGTCCTCTCCAGGGGGTCTATGGCTACACCTTC. Its translation: CASSPLQGVYGYTF.

The chain links TRBV7-6 to TRBJ1-2; 9 bases map to TRBD1. The germline V gene has CDR1 SGHVS and CDR2 FNYEAQ. The CDR3 runs to 16 residues. V lost 3 bases to trimming and J lost 4 bases; unmatched junction nucleotides: 9. In DNA, the CDR3 is TGTGCCAGCAGCTTTTCTCGTGGGGACAGGGCCTATGGCTACACCTTC. Protein product: CASSFSRGDRAYGYTF.

The genes are TRBV20-1 and TRBJ2-6, with D unresolved. V was trimmed by 0 bases and J by 0 bases, leaving 12 bases between them. Germline values: CDR1 DFQATT, CDR2 SNEGSKA (reference sequence). CDR3 length equals 17 residues. CDR3 sequence reads: CSARDLAGYSGANVLTF. The CDR3, as DNA: TGCAGTGCTAGAGATCTGGCCGGATACTCTGGGGCCAACGTCCTGACTTTC.

The table lists this clonotype with many counts. This sequence joins TRBV5-5 and TRBJ2-5; maybe TRBD2 (5 bases). CDR3 length: 14 residues. Between the trimmed V and J ends, which lost 0 bases and 5 bases, there was a span of 11 bases. CDR1 and CDR2 from the germline V gene are SGHKS and YYEKEE (reference sequence). CDR3 DNA sequence: TGTGCCAGCAGCTTGGACCCCCGAGGGGAGACCCAGTACTTC. Translating it yields CASSLDPRGETQYF.